This TCR beta chain was identified in a study of monozygotic twins with inflammatory bowel disease. Study-wide results and caveats: Repertoire similarity did not separate concordant from discordant twins, possibly from limited power.

Template-switch reactions added UMIs with a 6-nucleotide sample barcode. Two rounds of nested PCR, of around 16 and 10 cycles, were run on TCRalpha and TCRbeta cDNA. TCRdb re-called the 5' RACE reads and gives one entry per CDR3 protein, without DNA. The sample totals a few hundred thousand distinct CDR3 sequences. This CDR3 contains 14 residues. Germline V gene lookup returns CDR1 SEHNR and CDR2 FQNEAQ (reference sequence). A word on this clonotype: The antigen remains unidentified.

Investigators extracted total RNA from whole blood and did not sort T cells. The rearrangement uses TRBV7-9 and TRBJ2-7; TCRdb names TRBD1, which stays unverified in the absence of DNA. The source material was blood. The receptor was isolated from a human donor with ulcerative colitis or Crohn's disease, or a healthy co-twin of an affected twin (not recorded which). The CDR3 reads CASSPQGEHYEQYF.